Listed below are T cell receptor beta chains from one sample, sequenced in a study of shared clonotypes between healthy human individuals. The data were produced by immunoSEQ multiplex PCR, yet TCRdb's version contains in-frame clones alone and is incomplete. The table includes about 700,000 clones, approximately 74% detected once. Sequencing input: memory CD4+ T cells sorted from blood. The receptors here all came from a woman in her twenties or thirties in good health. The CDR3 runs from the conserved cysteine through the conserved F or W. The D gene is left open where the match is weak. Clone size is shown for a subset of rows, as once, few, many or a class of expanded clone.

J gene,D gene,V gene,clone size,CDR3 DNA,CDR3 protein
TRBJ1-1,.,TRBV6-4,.,TGTGCCAGCAGACCCGGGACGAGCGACACTGAAGCTTTCTTT,CASRPGTSDTEAFF
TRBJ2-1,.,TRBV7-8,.,TGTGCCAGCACCACACGTCAGGGAGGCAATGAGCAGTTCTTC,CASTTRQGGNEQFF
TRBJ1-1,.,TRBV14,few,TGTGCCAGCAGCATCCAAACAGGGCTGACTGAAGCTTTCTTT,CASSIQTGLTEAFF
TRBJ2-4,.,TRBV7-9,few,TGTGCCAGCAGCTTAGCACCGGGATCTCAGTACTTC,CASSLAPGSQYF
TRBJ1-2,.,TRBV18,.,TGTGCCAGCTCACCGCCCTCCAGGGCTTTCAACTATGGCTACACCTTC,CASSPPSRAFNYGYTF
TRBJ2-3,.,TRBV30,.,TGTGCCTGGAGTGGCGACTCACCCGTGAAGGCAGATACGCAGTATTTT,CAWSGDSPVKADTQYF
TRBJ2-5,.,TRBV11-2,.,TGTGCCAGCAGCTTAGATTCGGTTTCGGGGGGCCCGACAAACTTC,CASSLDSVSGGPTNF
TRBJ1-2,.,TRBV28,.,TGTGCCAGCAGTTTACGTGGGACCGGCTACACCTTC,CASSLRGTGYTF
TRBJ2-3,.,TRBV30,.,TGTGCCTGGAGTGTCTCCGATACGCAGTATTTT,CAWSVSDTQYF
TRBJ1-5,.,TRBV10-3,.,TGTGCCATCCGAGGGTCGGAAAGCAATCAGCCCCAGCATTTT,CAIRGSESNQPQHF
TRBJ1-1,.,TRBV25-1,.,TGTGCCAGCAGGGGCGGGGTCCCCCCGAACACTGAAGCTTTCTTT,CASRGGVPPNTEAFF
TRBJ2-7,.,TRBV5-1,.,TGCGCCAGCAGCTTGGGCACCACCCGGGCGTCCTACGAGCAGTACTTC,CASSLGTTRASYEQYF
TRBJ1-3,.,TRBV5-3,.,TGTGCCGCCTTGGCCTGGGACTCTGGAAACACCATATATTTT,CAALAWDSGNTIYF
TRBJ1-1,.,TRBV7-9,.,TGTGCCAGCAGCTTAGTTGGTGGGGGGCGGCCTTTCTTT,CASSLVGGGRPFF
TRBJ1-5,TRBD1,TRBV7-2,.,TGTGCCAGCAGCTTAGGGTTGGGGCAGGGGGACAATCAGCCCCAGCATTTT,CASSLGLGQGDNQPQHF
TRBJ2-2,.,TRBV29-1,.,TGCAGCGTTGCTCAGGGGACTTACACCGGGGAGCTGTTTTTT,CSVAQGTYTGELFF
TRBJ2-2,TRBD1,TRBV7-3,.,TGTGCCAGCAGCCGTACAGGGGGCACCGGGGAGCTGTTTTTT,CASSRTGGTGELFF
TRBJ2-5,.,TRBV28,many,TGTGCCAGCAGACAGGGACAAGAGACCCAGTACTTC,CASRQGQETQYF
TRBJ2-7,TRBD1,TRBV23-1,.,TGCGCCAGCAGTCAATCGGCTAACAGGGGGCTCTACGAGCAGTACTTC,CASSQSANRGLYEQYF
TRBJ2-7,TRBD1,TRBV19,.,TGTGCCAGTAGTGCATCGTTGACAGGGAACGAGCAGTACTTC,CASSASLTGNEQYF
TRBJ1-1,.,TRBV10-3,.,TGTGCCATCAGTGAAACGTCGAGTAGGACTGAAGCTTTCTTT,CAISETSSRTEAFF
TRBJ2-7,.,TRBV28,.,TGTGCCAGCAGTAAGACAGGCCCCTACGAGCAGTACTTC,CASSKTGPYEQYF
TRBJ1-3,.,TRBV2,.,TGTGCCAGCAGTGAGCTCCTGAGCTCTGGAAACACCATATATTTT,CASSELLSSGNTIYF
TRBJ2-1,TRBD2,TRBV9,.,TGTGCCAGCAGCGCCACGACTAGCGGGAGTGATGAGCAGTTCTTC,CASSATTSGSDEQFF
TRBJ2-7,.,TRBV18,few,TGTGCCAGCTCAAACGCAGACTACGAGCAGTACTTC,CASSNADYEQYF
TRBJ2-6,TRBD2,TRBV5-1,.,TGCGCCAGCAGCTTGGTTTCCCACCTGACCGGGGGGGTTCAAACTTTC,CASSLVSHLTGGVQTF
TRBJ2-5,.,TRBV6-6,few,TGTGCCAGCAGTTATGTCAGAGAGGAGACCCAGTACTTC,CASSYVREETQYF
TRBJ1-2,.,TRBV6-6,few,TGTGCCAGCAGTTTAATCCCGCAGGGAGGCGGCTACACCTTC,CASSLIPQGGGYTF
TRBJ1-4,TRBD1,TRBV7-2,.,TGTGCCAGCAGCTGGAGGACAGGGGCTAATGAAAAACTGTTTTTT,CASSWRTGANEKLFF
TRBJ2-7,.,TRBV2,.,TGTGCCAGTGCCCGAACCTACGAGCAGTACTTC,CASARTYEQYF
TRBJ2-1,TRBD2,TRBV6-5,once,TGTGCCAGCAGTACTAGCGGGAGGTCCTACAATGAGCAGTTCTTC,CASSTSGRSYNEQFF
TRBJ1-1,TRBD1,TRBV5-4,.,TGTGCCAGCAGCCTAGGGGACAGGGTTACTGAAGCTTTCTTT,CASSLGDRVTEAFF
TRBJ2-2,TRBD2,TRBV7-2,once,TGTGCCAGCAGCCGCATCGCTCTAGCGGACACCGGGGAGCTGTTTTTT,CASSRIALADTGELFF
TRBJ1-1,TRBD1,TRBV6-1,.,TGTGCCAGCAGTGAAATCCCTTGGACAGGCTGGGGAGGGAACACTGAAGCTTTCTTT,CASSEIPWTGWGGNTEAFF
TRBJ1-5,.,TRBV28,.,TGTGCCAGCTCAGGGGTCGGCGGGATCCGTAGTCAGCCCCAGCATTTT,CASSGVGGIRSQPQHF
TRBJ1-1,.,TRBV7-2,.,TGTGCCAGCAGCTTAGGGAGAGGGGGGACTGAAGCTTTCTTT,CASSLGRGGTEAFF
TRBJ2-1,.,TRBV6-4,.,TGTGCCAGCAGTGAGGAGGACAGTAGCCATGAGCAGTTCTTC,CASSEEDSSHEQFF
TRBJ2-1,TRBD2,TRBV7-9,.,TGTGCCAGCAGCTCGGGCGGGAGTGGATCGCATGAGCAGTTCTTC,CASSSGGSGSHEQFF
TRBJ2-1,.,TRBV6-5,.,TGTGCCAGCAGTTACCCTGGTGAGCAGTTCTTC,CASSYPGEQFF
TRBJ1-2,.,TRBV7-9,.,TGTGCCAGCAGCTCACAGGGCATGGACGGCTACACCTTC,CASSSQGMDGYTF
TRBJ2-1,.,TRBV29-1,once,TGCAGCGGGTGGTCAGGATCGGGGTATTTCTATGAGCAGTTCTTC,CSGWSGSGYFYEQFF
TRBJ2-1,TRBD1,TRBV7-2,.,TGTGCCAGCAGCAGGACAGGGGACTCCTACAATGAGCAGTTCTTC,CASSRTGDSYNEQFF
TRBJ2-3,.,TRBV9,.,TGTGCCAGCAGCGCGCGACTAGGCGTCAGAGATACGCAGTATTTT,CASSARLGVRDTQYF
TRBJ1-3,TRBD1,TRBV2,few,TGTGCCAGCAGTGCCGGGACAGGGAACCTGGCTGGAAACACCATATATTTT,CASSAGTGNLAGNTIYF
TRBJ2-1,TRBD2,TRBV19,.,TGTGCCAGTAGACTAGCGGGAGTTCGCGATGAGCAGTTCTTC,CASRLAGVRDEQFF
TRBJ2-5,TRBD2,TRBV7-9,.,TGTGCCAGCAGCTTTGGGGGGGAAGAGACCCAGTACTTC,CASSFGGEETQYF
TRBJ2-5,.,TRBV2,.,TGTGCCAGCAGCCGAGGGGGAGCGGCCCAAGAGACCCAGTACTTC,CASSRGGAAQETQYF
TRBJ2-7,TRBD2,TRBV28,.,TGTGCCAGCAGTTTCGAACTAGCGGGCGAGCAGTACTTC,CASSFELAGEQYF
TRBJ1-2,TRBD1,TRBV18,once,TGTGCCAGCTCACCAGGAGGGGACAGTAACTATGGCTACACCTTC,CASSPGGDSNYGYTF
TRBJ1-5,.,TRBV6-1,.,TGTGCCAGCAGTGGACAACGGAATAGCAATCAGCCCCAGCATTTT,CASSGQRNSNQPQHF
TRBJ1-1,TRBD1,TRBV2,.,TGTGCCAGCAGGACCAGGGGGGGATCGAACACTGAAGCTTTCTTT,CASRTRGGSNTEAFF
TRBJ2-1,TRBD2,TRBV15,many,TGTGCCACCAGCGTCGGACTAGCGGGGGGCTTTAAGCAGTTCTTC,CATSVGLAGGFKQFF
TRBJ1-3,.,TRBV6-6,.,TGTGCCAGCAGTTACTCCTCCCCGAGGGACACCATATATTTT,CASSYSSPRDTIYF
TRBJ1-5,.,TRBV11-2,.,TGTGCCAGCAGCTTGGGTAGCAATCAGCCCCAGCATTTT,CASSLGSNQPQHF
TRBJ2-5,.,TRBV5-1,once,TGCGCCAGCAGCGAAACCCCGCCGGTCAGGGAGACCCAGTACTTC,CASSETPPVRETQYF
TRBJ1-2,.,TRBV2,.,TGTGCCAGCAGTGTCCACGGGGGCAGCTATGGCTACACCTTC,CASSVHGGSYGYTF
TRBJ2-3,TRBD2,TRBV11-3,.,TGTGCCAGCAGACGGACTAGCGGGGGGGGAGATACGCAGTATTTT,CASRRTSGGGDTQYF